These 18 T cell receptor beta chains came from one sample sequenced in a study of molecular identifiers for immune sequencing clone quantification. TCRdb called the PCR reads again in MiXCR, with one record for every CDR3 protein. The table shows some 580,000 distinct CDR3 sequences, with around 25% occurring only once. Sequencing was performed on naive CD8+ T cells from blood, with Jurkat cell RNA spiked in. As for subset: FACS-sorted CD8+CD4-CCR7+CD45RA+ naive T cells. The receptors originated from a human donor in good health. Some libraries in this study had Jurkat cell RNA spiked in.

V gene TRBV21-1 combines with J gene TRBJ2-7; TRBD1 is taken as the D call from the table, unchecked against the DNA. TRBV21-1 is given as a pseudogene. The CDR3 is made up of 16 amino acids. The CDR3 DNA sequence: TGTACCAGCAGCAACCCCCCGACAGAGGACACCTACGAGCAGTACTTC. Its protein product is CTSSNPPTEDTYEQYF.

This clonotype was found many times. The CDR3 region is CASSQSTSLGGELFF. The CDR3 nucleotides read TGCGCCAGCAGCCAATCGACTAGCCTTGGCGGGGAGCTGTTTTTT. The chain recombines TRBV4-1 with TRBJ2-2; TRBD2 matches 7 bases. CDR1 is MGHRA, CDR2 YSYEKL, per germline. This CDR3 contains 15 residues. The junction had 7 bases not matched to a gene; V was cut back by 2 bases and J by 7 bases.

The V and J genes are TRBV14 and TRBJ2-7; TRBD1 agrees at 8 bases. The CDR3 totals 17 residues. Trimming removed 3 bases from V and 2 bases from J; junction bases left unmatched: 12. CDR1 SGHDN and CDR2 FVKESK come from the germline V gene. The CDR3 is CASSHFNQGALTYEQYF. Written as DNA, the CDR3 is TGTGCCAGCAGCCACTTTAACCAGGGGGCCCTCACCTACGAGCAGTACTTC.

This clonotype was seen repeatedly, ten times or more. J is TRBJ2-3 and V is TRBV2; no clear D. CDR3 length equals 16 residues. The V end was cut by 4 bases, the J end by 0 bases, with 14 bases between. Germline CDR1 SNHLY, CDR2 FYNNEI. DNA of the CDR3: TGTGCCAGCAGTGGCCCAGTAAGTTCTAGCACAGATACGCAGTATTTT. Its protein product is CASSGPVSSSTDTQYF.

Notes on this clonotype: This may stem from a read error, because a much larger clone lies one nucleotide away. The chain uses TRBV12-3 or TRBV12-4 and TRBJ2-7; 8 nucleotides agree with TRBD1. The CDR3 length is 15 residues. CDR3: CAGSNGTGTSYEQYF. The CDR3 DNA reads as TGTGCCGGCAGCAACGGGACAGGAACGTCCTACGAGCAGTACTTC.

The V gene is TRBV27, the J gene TRBJ2-5, with no clear D. Deletions cut 8 bases from V and 1 base from J, with 20 bases between. The CDR3 sequence is 16 residues long. Germline V gives CDR1 MNHEY, CDR2 SMNVEV (reference sequence). The CDR3 here is CASGHPLWSLQETQYF. Here the CDR3 DNA reads TGTGCCAGCGGCCATCCTTTGTGGTCACTCCAAGAGACCCAGTACTTC.

This clonotype was counted between two and nine times. This chain uses TRBV6-5 with TRBJ1-2, with TRBD1 matching 10 bases. There are 14 residues in the CDR3. Unmatched junction bases numbered 1, after V lost 1 base and J lost 5 bases. Germline V lookup: CDR1 MNHEY, CDR2 SVGAGI. In DNA form, the CDR3 reads TGTGCCAGCAGTTACTGGGACAGGGGATATGGCTACACCTTC. Its protein product is CASSYWDRGYGYTF.

To note about this clonotype: This may come from a read error, since a much larger clone is one base off. V usage is TRBV4-3 and J usage is TRBJ1-1; no reliable D call. Germline loops: CDR1 LGHNA, CDR2 YSLEER. This CDR3 comprises 13 residues. The CDR3 sequence is CASSQGQNTEASF. In DNA form, the CDR3 reads TGCGCCAGCAGCCAAGGTCAGAACACTGAAGCTTCCTTT.

This clonotype occurred a few times. This chain uses TRBV12-3 or TRBV12-4 with TRBJ2-5; D is unresolved. There are 14 residues in the CDR3. V shed 5 bases and J shed 5 bases, with 15 bases lying between them. This CDR3 is CASSTATGRETQYF. For the CDR3, the DNA is TGTGCCAGCAGTACAGCTACCGGCCGGGAGACCCAGTACTTC.

This clonotype was seen at least ten times. The rearrangement uses TRBV5-1 and TRBJ2-3, with no clear D. Per germline, CDR1 SGHRS and CDR2 YFSETQ. The CDR3 runs to 12 residues. Trimming stripped 7 bases from V and 0 bases from J, with 6 bases between. CDR3 DNA sequence: TGCGCCAGCGGCACTAGCACAGATACGCAGTATTTT. The encoded protein is CASGTSTDTQYF.

Details on this clonotype: A much bigger clone sits one base away, suggesting this may be a read error. V is TRBV4-1 and J is TRBJ1-1; D is possibly TRBD1 (6 bases). The CDR3 extends over 16 amino acids. Germline-derived CDR1 and CDR2 are MGHRA and YSYEKL. CDR3 nucleotide sequence: TGCGCCAGCAGCCAAGATCCTACAGGGTTGGACACTGCAGCTTTCTTT. Its translation is CASSQDPTGLDTAAFF.

This clonotype appeared a few times. The chain couples TRBV6-6 to TRBJ2-7; D possibly corresponds to TRBD2 (7 bases). The length of the CDR3 is 13 residues. Germline V gene sequence: CDR1 MNHNY, CDR2 SVGAGI (reference sequence). The V gene lost 5 bases and the J gene lost 6 bases, with 14 bases spanning the gap. This CDR3 is CASSMTSRGEQYF. The CDR3 DNA follows: TGTGCCAGCAGTATGACTAGCAGGGGCGAGCAGTACTTC.

To note about this clonotype: A much more abundant neighbour one base away suggests this may be a read error. The chain has TRBV3-1 and TRBJ2-7; no clear D gene. CDR3 length equals 12 residues. Germline CDR1 reads LGHDT; CDR2 reads YNNKEL (reference sequence). CDR3 protein: CASSQVGYWQCF. CDR3 nucleotide sequence: TGTGCCAGCAGCCAAGTGGGATACTGGCAGTGCTTC.

V and J are TRBV2 and TRBJ2-7; TRBD2 matches at 9 bases. V shed 8 bases and J 0 bases; nucleotides not matched to a gene: 2. Germline V gives CDR1 SNHLY, CDR2 FYNNEI. There are 13 residues in the CDR3. The CDR3 sequence is CASLTSGSYEQYF. DNA for the CDR3: TGTGCCAGCTTGACTAGCGGCTCCTACGAGCAGTACTTC.

This clonotype was counted at least ten times. The rearrangement links TRBV4-3 to TRBJ2-6; D is unclear. Germline CDR1 LGHNA, CDR2 YSLEER. This CDR3 has 14 amino acids. The germline V and J ends were trimmed by 0 bases and 0 bases, with 0 bases remaining between them. The CDR3 DNA reads TGCGCCAGCAGCCAAGACTCTGGGGCCAACGTCCTGACTTTC. Its translation is CASSQDSGANVLTF.

This clonotype appeared a few times. Its ends do not fully match the called genes, so a read error is possible. This chain links TRBV12-3 or TRBV12-4 with TRBJ2-5; 8 nucleotides agree with TRBD2. The CDR3 is made up of 14 amino acids. The CDR3 DNA sequence: TGTGCCAGCAGGCCCGGGGGGGGGCAAGAGCCCCAGTACTTC. It specifies CASRPGGGQEPQYF.

Worth noting for this clonotype: Sequence at one end of the junction differs from germline and may be a read error. The chain is built from TRBV30 and TRBJ1-5; the D gene is possibly TRBD1 (6 bases). The CDR3 consists of 14 residues. Germline V CDR1 and CDR2: GTSNPN, SVGIG (reference sequence). In DNA, the CDR3 is TGTGTCTGGAGTTACGCAGGGGCCAATCAGCCCCAGCATTTT. Translated, it gives CVWSYAGANQPQHF.

This chain connects TRBV19 to TRBJ2-1; unclear D gene. Looked up from germline, CDR1 is LNHDA and CDR2 is SQIVND (reference sequence). Trimming pared 2 bases from V and 0 bases from J, leaving 8 bases between. The CDR3 is 15 residues long. CDR3 nucleotide sequence: TGTGCCAGTAGTATATTGGTTAACTCCTACAATGAGCAGTTCTTC. Translating it yields CASSILVNSYNEQFF.